The clone carrying this TCR beta chain was seen many times. The antigen remains undetermined. The data stem from a study of CD8 T cells in ankylosing spondylitis. As the method for making TCR beta libraries, quantitative 5'-RACE with molecular barcodes was used. MiXCR, applied by TCRdb to the 5' RACE reads, yields one record per CDR3 protein. The profile shows about 160,000 distinct CDR3 sequences, approximately 20% of them singletons. The germline V and J ends were trimmed by 4 bases and 2 bases, with 14 bases remaining between them. The germline V gene has CDR1 SQVTM and CDR2 ANQGSEA. The CDR3 length is 14 residues. Study-wide findings and caveats: Reactive arthritis synovial fluid and blood previously showed some of these motif variants.

J is TRBJ1-2 and V is TRBV29-1; weak D call: TRBD1 (6 bases). The sequencing sample was made of blood, either unsorted or a sorted T cell fraction (not recorded which). The TCR originated in a male donor with ankylosing spondylitis or in good health (not recorded which). The CDR3 region has the DNA TGCAGCGTTGGACGGACAGCCTTGAACTATGGCTACACCTTC. Residues: CSVGRTALNYGYTF.